Following are 17 T cell receptor beta chains from one sample sequenced in a study of blood T cells in healthy people across ages. A J-beta primer mix and a sample-barcoded 5' primer were used in a second PCR of about 7 to 12 cycles. Each CDR3 protein is one row after TCRdb ran MiXCR on the 5' RACE reads. In the table there are hundreds of thousands of distinct CDR3 sequences, more than 40% of which are singletons. The sequenced sample was blood. The receptors come from a man aged 55 to 70 in good health.

This clonotype was counted between two and nine times. The chain couples TRBV13 to TRBJ1-6, with D hard to call. V was clipped by 3 bases and J by 6 bases, with 15 bases between them. The CDR3 covers 16 residues. CDR1 and CDR2 (germline): PRHDT, FYEKMQ (reference sequence). Written as DNA, the CDR3 is TGTGCCAGCAGCTTTCGCCCGACACGGGCTAATTCACCCCTCCACTTT. It codes for CASSFRPTRANSPLHF.

This chain uses TRBV9 with TRBJ2-5, with 7 bases lining up with TRBD1. CDR1 is SGDLS and CDR2 is YYNGEE in the germline V gene. The V gene end was trimmed by 4 bases and the J gene end by 2 bases; junction bases not matched to a gene: 5. The CDR3 sequence is 14 residues long. The CDR3 spells CASSPDRVQETQYF. DNA for the CDR3: TGTGCCAGCAGCCCTGACAGGGTTCAAGAGACCCAGTACTTC.

This clonotype occurred a few times. The rearrangement joins TRBV5-1 to TRBJ2-4; D remains ambiguous. CDR1 and CDR2 from the germline V gene are SGHRS and YFSETQ. V was cut by 0 bases and J by 3 bases, with 13 bases left in between. The CDR3 runs 16 residues. The CDR3 sequence: CASSLAGTTLKNIQYF. DNA of the CDR3: TGCGCCAGCAGCTTGGCCGGAACTACCCTCAAAAACATTCAGTACTTC.

A word on this clonotype: The germline gene is not matched at one end of the junction; a read error may be the cause. This chain connects TRBV3-1 to TRBJ2-5, with D possibly TRBD1 on 5 matching bases. There are 17 residues in the CDR3. The V gene's germline CDR1 is LGHDT and CDR2 YNNKEL (reference sequence). The CDR3 nucleotides read TGTGTCAGCAGTCCTGCTATACGGTCGAACAGGAAAGAGACCCAGTACTTC. Its translation: CVSSPAIRSNRKETQYF.

This clonotype was seen repeatedly, ten times or more. In DNA, the CDR3 is TGTGCCAGCAGCCCCCCTATCGGGGAGGATCGAGGGGAGACCCAGTACTTC. It translates to CASSPPIGEDRGETQYF. The chain joins TRBV7-7 to TRBJ2-5; possible D gene TRBD2, 6 bases. The CDR3 contains 17 residues. Deletions cut 5 bases from V and 5 bases from J, with 24 bases between. Germline assignment: CDR1 SSHAT and CDR2 FNYEAQ (reference sequence).

This chain connects TRBV5-6 to TRBJ1-1; unclear D gene. CDR1 is SGHDT, CDR2 YYEEEE, per germline. This CDR3 has 17 residues. Trimming pared 0 bases from V and 6 bases from J, leaving 21 bases between. The CDR3 region is CASSLGQGLTFLSEAFF. The CDR3 region has the DNA TGTGCCAGCAGCTTGGGGCAAGGGTTAACCTTCTTATCTGAAGCTTTCTTT.

The chain is built from TRBV9 and TRBJ2-1, with 9 bases that match TRBD1. Looked up from germline, CDR1 is SGDLS and CDR2 is YYNGEE. The CDR3 sequence is 15 residues long. The V segment lost 0 bases and the J segment 8 bases; nucleotides outside the gene matches: 6. This CDR3 is CASSVGDRVGHEQFF. The CDR3 bases are TGTGCCAGCAGCGTAGGGGACAGGGTCGGGCATGAGCAGTTCTTC.

This clonotype was detected only once. The rearrangement uses TRBV12-3 or TRBV12-4 and TRBJ2-3; 15 bases are a match to TRBD2. The length of the CDR3 is 20 residues. J lost 0 bases, V lost 4 bases, and 11 bases had no gene match. CDR3 nucleotide sequence: TGTGCCAGCAGTTCCTCCACCGGGACTAGCGGGAGGAGGAGCACAGATACGCAGTATTTT. Residues: CASSSSTGTSGRRSTDTQYF.

This clonotype was detected only a few times. This sequence joins TRBV20-1 and TRBJ2-5; D unresolved. V was shortened by 6 bases and J by 2 bases, with 16 bases between the two germline ends. The CDR3 totals 14 residues. Germline V gene data show CDR1 as DFQATT and CDR2 as SNEGSKA (reference sequence). The CDR3 nucleotides are TGCAGTGCCACCGAAGGGCCCAAGCAAGAGACCCAGTACTTC. It yields the protein CSATEGPKQETQYF.

The chain joins TRBV6-1 to TRBJ2-7; 7 bases are a match to TRBD2. With 7 bases clipped from V and 4 bases from J, the junction kept 7 bases outside the gene matches. The CDR3 spans 13 residues. Germline V CDR1 and CDR2: MNHNS, SASEGT. CDR3 in amino acids: CASTRTSGYEQYF. The CDR3 DNA sequence: TGTGCCAGCACCAGGACTAGTGGGTACGAGCAGTACTTC.

This rearrangement joins TRBV4-1 to TRBJ1-5; 9 bases are a match to TRBD1. V lost 3 bases and J lost 3; bases outside the gene matches: 6. The CDR3 is 16 amino acids. Germline V gene lookup returns CDR1 MGHRA and CDR2 YSYEKL. The CDR3 loop is CASSQDGTGLNQPQHF. In DNA, the CDR3 is TGCGCCAGCAGCCAGGACGGGACAGGGCTCAATCAGCCCCAGCATTTT.

This sequence joins TRBV5-1 and TRBJ2-3, with 8 bases that match TRBD1. Germline V gene sequence: CDR1 SGHRS, CDR2 YFSETQ. J lost 0 bases, V lost 10 bases, and 13 bases had no gene match. This CDR3 is 16 amino acids long. CDR3 amino acids: CAPPGTGRPSTDTQYF. CDR3 DNA: TGCGCCCCCCCGGGGACAGGACGCCCTAGCACAGATACGCAGTATTTT.

The chain has TRBV7-8 and TRBJ1-2; D gene unclear. The CDR3 covers 15 residues. Germline CDR1 is SGHVS and CDR2 is FQNEAQ. V was trimmed by 5 bases and J by 0 bases, leaving 13 bases between them. The CDR3 sequence: CASSLITTTNYGYTF. CDR3 nucleotide sequence: TGTGCCAGCAGCCTTATAACGACCACTAACTATGGCTACACCTTC.

Comments on this clonotype: Sequence at one end of the junction differs from germline and may be a read error. DNA of the CDR3: TGTAGTGCTAGAGATCTTCTTAGCGGGGGGACAGATACGCAGTATTTT. Its protein is CSARDLLSGGTDTQYF. The V and J genes are TRBV20-1 and TRBJ2-3; 10 bases align to TRBD2. The germline gives CDR1 DFQATT, CDR2 SNEGSKA (reference sequence). This CDR3 is 16 amino acids long.

The V gene is TRBV6-5, the J gene TRBJ2-1, with 9 bases that match TRBD1. The junction had 12 bases not matched to a gene; V was cut back by 8 bases and J by 7 bases. From germline, CDR1 is MNHEY and CDR2 SVGAGI. The CDR3 runs to 15 residues. In DNA, the CDR3 is TGTGCCAGCGAATCCTCGACAGGGGGTTCGAATGAGCAGTTCTTC. Protein sequence: CASESSTGGSNEQFF.

The chain recombines TRBV7-9 with TRBJ2-3; no clear D. Between the trimmed V and J ends, which lost 1 base and 6 bases, there was a span of 14 bases. CDR1 SEHNR and CDR2 FQNEAQ come from the germline V gene (reference sequence). The length of the CDR3 is 15 residues. The CDR3 protein is CASSLGATTADTQYF. CDR3 bases: TGTGCCAGCAGCTTAGGTGCGACCACGGCGGATACGCAGTATTTT.

This clonotype was detected a few times. This chain uses TRBV28 with TRBJ2-7; D is ambiguous. Looked up from germline, CDR1 is MDHEN and CDR2 is SYDVKM. The CDR3 covers 13 residues. Trimming took 9 bases from V and 2 from J, leaving 14 bases between them. CDR3: CARAPKDTYEQYF. CDR3 bases: TGTGCCAGGGCGCCAAAGGATACCTACGAGCAGTACTTC.